This T cell receptor beta chain derives from a study of neurological immune-mediated disorders. The unsorted libraries had their origin in 2 million PBMCs stored at -80 C. Synthesis of cDNA was performed by 5'RACE using 10-nucleotide random UMIs. Over 190 million TCR-beta sequences from 15-18 subjects came out of each sequencing run. TCRdb redid the calling of the 5' RACE reads with MiXCR, one entry per CDR3 protein. The sample has under 85,000 distinct CDR3 sequences; approximately 14% are singletons. The CDR3 covers 16 residues. J gave up 1 base and V 4 bases, and 10 bases lay outside the gene matches. Germline loops: CDR1 SGDLS, CDR2 YYNGEE. This clonotype showed up many times. The antigen is undetermined. The study, taken as a whole, reports: No sharing of CDR3 amino acid sequences was observed among expanded clones across subjects, suggesting private repertoires in all groups.

This sequence originates from a woman aged 45 to 65 in good health. The sequencing sample was made of PBMCs. The chain has TRBV9 and TRBJ2-5; TRBD2 agrees at 7 bases. CDR3 residues: CASSLNAGTIQETQYF. CDR3 nucleotides: TGTGCCAGCAGCTTAAACGCGGGGACTATCCAAGAGACCCAGTACTTC.